This TCR beta chain originates from a study of cytomegalovirus exposure and HLA in healthy donors. As to this clone: Antigen specificity is unknown.

Germline-derived CDR1 and CDR2 are MNHEY and SVGAGI. The CDR3 extends over 14 amino acids. The PCR was carried out with 60 Vbeta primers and 13 Jbeta primers. Profiling relied on immunoSEQ multiplex PCR, and the TCRdb table lists in-frame clones only, not all of them. The sample lists some 200,000 clones, approximately 78% occurring once. Whole-study results and caveats: Previously analyzed data showed that most TCR beta V segments were productive at a frequency of about 87% or about 30%.

This clonotype was obtained from a woman aged 18-35 years in good health and CMV-seronegative. V and J are TRBV6-5 and TRBJ2-5, with TRBD2 matching over 7 bases. The tail of the sequence fits TRBJ2-7 better, so the J call may be wrong. Sequenced input: PBMCs. The CDR3 loop is CASSYSRGMTEQYF. The CDR3, as DNA: TGTGCCAGCAGTTACTCGCGGGGGATGACCGAGCAGTACTTC.